A single sample is the source of the 14 T cell receptor beta chains below, sequenced in a study of Ad26.COV2.S vaccination and SARS-CoV-2 variants. Assay used: immunoSEQ multiplex PCR; TCRdb lists only in-frame clones, some missing. The sample carries around 300,000 clones, roughly 90% recorded once. Noted treatment: about 20 received Ad26.COV2.S at low or high dose, single or two shots; several received placebo; per-sample allocation not given. Material that was analyzed had been drawn on day 63 after the first vaccine or placebo injection. The source was peripheral blood, collected in a trial of Ad26.COV2.S vaccine versus placebo. The receptors derive from a person between 18 and 60 years old who received the Ad26.COV2.S COVID-19 vaccine or a placebo.

The rearrangement joins TRBV7-3 to TRBJ1-4; 9 bases fit TRBD1. V trimming: 5 bases; J trimming: 6 bases; junction bases outside the gene matches: 10. The CDR3 length is 16 residues. Germline V lookup: CDR1 SGHTA, CDR2 FQGTGA. For the CDR3, the DNA is TGTGCCAGCAGCCCAGGACAGGGGAGCTTCGATGAAAAACTGTTTTTT. Translating it yields CASSPGQGSFDEKLFF. The whole variable domain, remainder taken from reference TRBV7-3 and TRBJ1-4, is GAGVSQTPSNKVTEKGKYVELRCDPISGHTALYWYRQSLGQGPEFLIYFQGTGAADDSGLPNDRFFAVRPEGSVSTLKIQRTERGDSAVYLCASSPGQGSFDEKLFFGSGTQLSVL.

The gene calls are TRBV28 and TRBJ1-1; 7 bases are shared with TRBD1. CDR1 MDHEN and CDR2 SYDVKM come from the germline V gene. J gave up 5 bases and V 5 bases, and 17 bases lay outside the gene matches. The CDR3 has 17 residues. The DNA of the CDR3 is TGTGCCAGCAGTCTCCCCTTGGGGACAGTTTTTGGGACTGAAGCTTTCTTT. Translation gives CASSLPLGTVFGTEAFF.

This chain joins TRBV14 and TRBJ2-5; D gene ambiguous. The germline CDR1 and CDR2 sequences are SGHDN and FVKESK. Trimming removed 1 base from V and 5 bases from J, with 14 bases in between. This CDR3 is 15 amino acids long. The CDR3 loop is CASSQAGTVRETQYF. The CDR3 DNA sequence: TGTGCCAGCAGCCAAGCAGGAACAGTCCGGGAGACCCAGTACTTC. Full variable domain (remainder filled in from reference TRBV14 and TRBJ2-5): EAGVTQFPSHSVIEKGQTVTLRCDPISGHDNLYWYRRVMGKEIKFLLHFVKESKQDESGMPNNRFLAERTGGTYSTLKVQPAELEDSGVYFCASSQAGTVRETQYFGPGTRLLVL.

The chain employs TRBV6-2 or TRBV6-3 and TRBJ2-7, with D unclear. V lost 11 bases and J lost 2, with 22 bases in between. The CDR3 contains 15 residues. Germline V CDR1 and CDR2: MNHEY, SVGEGT. The CDR3 here is CALSPRLLHPYEQYF. The CDR3 bases are TGTGCCCTCAGCCCCCGACTCCTACACCCCTACGAGCAGTACTTC.

V gene TRBV13 combines with J gene TRBJ2-7; D may be TRBD1 or TRBD2 (5 bases each). This CDR3 region has 13 residues. V lost 3 bases, J lost 6 bases, and 12 bases lay in between. Germline V gene lookup returns CDR1 PRHDT and CDR2 FYEKMQ (reference sequence). CDR3 DNA: TGTGCCAGCAGCTTGCCAGGGACCCTCGAGCAGTACTTC. Its translation is CASSLPGTLEQYF. The entire variable domain, with the rest obtained from reference TRBV13 and TRBJ2-7, is as follows: AAGVIQSPRHLIKEKRETATLKCYPIPRHDTVYWYQQGPGQDPQFLISFYEKMQSDKGSIPDRFSAQQFSDYHSELNMSSLELGDSALYFCASSLPGTLEQYFGPGTRLTVT.

The J gene is TRBJ1-6, the V gene TRBV9; TRBD1 matches at 9 bases. V was clipped by 8 bases and J by 0 bases; unmatched bases: 6. In germline, CDR1 is SGDLS, CDR2 YYNGEE. The CDR3 is made up of 16 amino acids. This CDR3 reads CASRDRENSYNSPLHF. The CDR3 coding sequence is TGTGCCAGTAGGGACAGGGAAAACTCCTATAATTCACCCCTCCACTTT. Based on the CDR3 plus reference TRBV9 and TRBJ1-6, the full variable domain is DSGVTQTPKHLITATGQRVTLRCSPRSGDLSVYWYQQSLDQGLQFLIQYYNGEERAKGNILERFSAQQFPDLHSELNLSSLELGDSALYFCASRDRENSYNSPLHFGNGTRLTVT.

The rearrangement links TRBV6-5 to TRBJ2-1, with D possibly being TRBD1 (6 bases). The CDR3 is 15 residues long. Trimming took 5 bases from V and 7 from J, leaving 18 bases between them. Germline lookup yields CDR1 MNHEY and CDR2 SVGAGI. The CDR3 sequence: CASSLNRATGNEQFF. CDR3 nucleotides: TGTGCCAGCAGTCTTAACAGGGCCACGGGTAATGAGCAGTTCTTC.

The rearrangement links TRBV9 to TRBJ2-2; D is possibly TRBD1 or TRBD2 (5 bases each). This CDR3 has 15 residues. The germline CDR1 and CDR2 sequences are SGDLS and YYNGEE. The V end was cut by 4 bases, the J end by 0 bases, with 10 bases between. CDR3 sequence reads: CASSFGTSNTGELFF. The DNA for the CDR3 is TGTGCCAGCAGCTTCGGGACGTCGAACACCGGGGAGCTGTTTTTT.

The chain recombines TRBV5-1 with TRBJ1-1; 7 bases align to TRBD1. CDR1 and CDR2 (germline): SGHRS, YFSETQ. The CDR3 loop spans 14 amino acids. Unmatched junction bases numbered 3, after V lost 4 bases and J lost 0 bases. Here the CDR3 reads CASSEGQLNTEAFF. The DNA of the CDR3 is TGCGCCAGCAGCGAGGGACAGTTGAACACTGAAGCTTTCTTT.

This clone appeared once. V is TRBV9 and J is TRBJ2-1, with 14 bases matching TRBD2. Germline-derived CDR1 and CDR2 are SGDLS and YYNGEE. V was clipped by 4 bases and J by 5 bases; unmatched bases: 8. The CDR3 is 17 residues long. The CDR3 loop reads CASSQTGTSGGNNEQFF. The CDR3 DNA sequence: TGTGCCAGCAGCCAAACCGGGACTAGCGGGGGTAACAATGAGCAGTTCTTC. The entire variable domain, with the rest obtained from reference TRBV9 and TRBJ2-1, is as follows: DSGVTQTPKHLITATGQRVTLRCSPRSGDLSVYWYQQSLDQGLQFLIQYYNGEERAKGNILERFSAQQFPDLHSELNLSSLELGDSALYFCASSQTGTSGGNNEQFFGPGTRLTVL.

This clone has just one count. The chain combines TRBV18 with TRBJ2-1; 9 bases are shared with TRBD1. Germline CDR1 and CDR2: KGHSH and LQKENI. V shed 8 bases, J shed 4 bases, and the junction held 12 bases outside the gene matches. CDR3 length equals 16 residues. The CDR3 coding sequence is TGTGCCAGCGGTAACCCAGGGACAGGGTCTTACAATGAGCAGTTCTTC. Translating gives CASGNPGTGSYNEQFF. The full variable domain, with the rest looked up from reference TRBV18 and TRBJ2-1, is NAGVMQNPRHLVRRRGQEARLRCSPMKGHSHVYWYRQLPEEGLKFMVYLQKENIIDESGMPKERFSAEFPKEGPSILRIQQVVRGDSAAYFCASGNPGTGSYNEQFFGPGTRLTVL.

As DNA, the CDR3 is TGTGCCAGTAGTATGGGGCAGGAGGGGGCTAAGAACACTGAAGCTTTCTTT. Its translation is CASSMGQEGAKNTEAFF. The chain employs TRBV19 and TRBJ1-1; 7 positions agree with TRBD1. The CDR3 extends over 17 amino acids. J was trimmed by 1 base and V by 3 bases; bases with no gene match: 11. Germline V gene data show CDR1 as LNHDA and CDR2 as SQIVND (reference sequence).

This sequence joins TRBV4-1 and TRBJ2-7; 11 nucleotides line up with TRBD1. The trim removed 4 bases at V and 3 bases at J, leaving 5 bases unmatched. Germline V gives CDR1 MGHRA, CDR2 YSYEKL. The CDR3 extends over 15 amino acids. In nucleotides, the CDR3 is TGCGCCAGCAGCCTCGGGACAGGGGGGAACTACGAGCAGTACTTC. Its protein is CASSLGTGGNYEQYF.

J is TRBJ2-3 and V is TRBV6-5; possibly TRBD2 for D (6 bases). V lost 2 bases to trimming and J lost 4 bases, with 7 bases between them. This CDR3 spans 13 amino acids. Germline V gives CDR1 MNHEY, CDR2 SVGAGI. The DNA for the CDR3 is TGTGCCAGCAGTTACGGGGAGGCAGATACGCAGTATTTT. The encoded protein is CASSYGEADTQYF.